The entry that follows covers one T cell receptor beta chain sequence. The protocol was immunoSEQ multiplex PCR, while the TCRdb copy is restricted to in-frame clones and leaves out a portion. The sample carries 85,000 to 110,000 clones, around nine tenths recorded once. The data are from a study of T cell changes during pregnancy in multiple sclerosis. Trimming cost V 8 bases and J 4 bases; bases outside gene matches: 7. The V gene's germline CDR1 is MRHNA and CDR2 SNTAGT. This CDR3 comprises 15 residues. The clonotype was recovered from a female donor with multiple sclerosis, enrolled in a pregnancy study. The chain couples TRBV6-4 to TRBJ2-2, with 10 nucleotides matching TRBD1. Specimen: peripheral blood, collected after pregnancy. The CDR3 is CASGRQGAATGELFF. CDR3 bases: TGTGCCAGCGGACGACAGGGGGCTGCCACCGGGGAGCTGTTTTTT.